The 16 T cell receptor beta chains listed next were all sequenced from one sample in a study of T cells in Graves' hyperthyroidism and ophthalmopathy. There were TCR beta CDR3 regions amplified from RNA transcripts. HTBI primers drove first-round RT-PCR of the TCR CDR3. TCRdb fed the multiplex PCR reads into MiXCR, producing one record per CDR3 protein. The sample contains about half a million distinct CDR3 sequences, 16% of which appear only once. Sequencing used blood. The receptors shown here come from a woman in her thirties with Graves' ophthalmopathy.

This clonotype was seen ten or more times. The chain combines TRBV3-1 with TRBJ1-4, with D possibly being TRBD1 (6 bases). Trimming removed 1 base from V and 8 bases from J, with 11 bases in between. Germline lookup yields CDR1 LGHDT and CDR2 YNNKEL (reference sequence). This CDR3 has 14 amino acids. CDR3 protein: CASSQAGGREKLFF. The CDR3 coding sequence is TGTGCCAGCAGCCAAGCCGGGGGGCGCGAAAAACTGTTTTTT. The complete variable domain, with remaining parts taken from reference TRBV3-1 and TRBJ1-4, reads DTAVSQTPKYLVTQMGNDKSIKCEQNLGHDTMYWYKQDSKKFLKIMFSYNNKELIINETVPNRFSPKSPDKAHLNLHINSLELGDSAVYFCASSQAGGREKLFFGSGTQLSVL.

The table lists this clonotype with many counts. The chain uses TRBV27 and TRBJ2-7, with TRBD1 matching over 7 bases. V gave up 9 bases and J gave up 3 bases; unmatched junction bases: 8. The germline CDR1 and CDR2 sequences are MNHEY and SMNVEV (reference sequence). The CDR3 contains 13 residues. The CDR3: CASQPGQNYEQYF. CDR3 DNA: TGTGCCAGTCAACCGGGACAGAACTACGAGCAGTACTTC.

This clonotype was counted only a few times. The chain has TRBV27 and TRBJ2-1; 7 nucleotides align to TRBD1. CDR1 MNHEY and CDR2 SMNVEV come from the germline V gene (reference sequence). V was pared by 10 bases and J by 5 bases, with 14 bases of the junction left unmatched. This CDR3 spans 15 amino acids. This chain's CDR3 is CATPTRDRIHNEQFF. CDR3 bases: TGTGCCACCCCGACCCGGGACAGAATACACAATGAGCAGTTCTTC.

At least ten counts were recorded for this clonotype. This sequence joins TRBV4-2 and TRBJ2-3, with 8 nucleotides matching TRBD2. The CDR3 has 15 amino acids. Germline trimming cut 0 bases from V and 6 bases from J; bases unmatched to any gene: 5. Germline V CDR1 and CDR2: LGHNA, YNFKEQ. CDR3 protein: CASSQDRLALDTQYF. As DNA, the CDR3 is TGTGCCAGCAGCCAAGACCGACTAGCGCTGGATACGCAGTATTTT.

This clonotype was seen ten or more times. DNA for the CDR3: TGTGCCACCAGTGGCGACCCTCGGGTCACAGATACGCAGTATTTT. It yields the protein CATSGDPRVTDTQYF. The chain recombines TRBV24-1 with TRBJ2-3; D remains unclear. The CDR3 runs to 15 residues. V shed 5 bases and J shed 2 bases, with 13 bases lying between them. Germline CDR1 and CDR2: KGHDR and SFDVKD.

This clonotype was detected ten times or more. The rearrangement joins TRBV28 to TRBJ2-5, with D perhaps matching TRBD1 or TRBD2 (5 bases each). V lost 11 bases, J lost 4 bases, and 14 bases lay in between. This CDR3 is built from 12 residues. CDR1 MDHEN and CDR2 SYDVKM come from the germline V gene. CDR3 in amino acids: CAGSRDGETQYF. CDR3 DNA: TGTGCCGGCTCGAGGGACGGAGAGACCCAGTACTTC.

The table lists this clonotype with a few counts. The V gene is TRBV28, the J gene TRBJ1-4; 8 nucleotides agree with TRBD1. CDR3 size: 12 residues. J lost 14 bases, V lost 3 bases, and 5 bases had no gene match. In germline, CDR1 is MDHEN, CDR2 SYDVKM. The CDR3 DNA reads TGTGCCAGCAGTTTCCTTGGACAGGGCCTGTTTTTT. It yields the protein CASSFLGQGLFF.

On this clonotype itself: A much bigger clone sits one base away, suggesting this may be a read error. The J gene is TRBJ2-1, the V gene TRBV20-1; 13 bases agree with TRBD2. Germline V lookup: CDR1 DFQATT, CDR2 SNEGSKA (reference sequence). The CDR3 spans 16 residues. V dropped 7 bases and J dropped 6; count of bases not matched to a gene: 12. For the CDR3, the DNA is TGCAGTGTTTGGACTAGCGGGAGTATCGCCTGCAATGAGCAGTTCTTC. Amino acids: CSVWTSGSIACNEQFF.

This clonotype was observed many times. One end of the junction fails to match germline, which may point to a read error. V is TRBV11-2 and J is TRBJ2-7; tentative D call: TRBD2 (5 bases). The length of the CDR3 is 14 residues. In germline, CDR1 is SGHAT, CDR2 FQNNGV. Written as DNA, the CDR3 is TGCGCCAGCAGCTTGGAGGCGGGCTCCTACGAGCAGTACTTC. This sequence encodes CASSLEAGSYEQYF.

This clonotype was recorded many times. The gene calls are TRBV7-2 and TRBJ2-7; 15 nucleotides align to TRBD2. There are 17 residues in the CDR3. Per germline, CDR1 SGHTA and CDR2 FQGNSA. V lost 4 bases, J lost 1 base, and 5 bases stayed unmatched. This CDR3 is CASSSSGTSGRSYEQYF. The CDR3 coding sequence is TGTGCCAGCAGCTCAAGTGGGACTAGCGGGAGGTCCTACGAGCAGTACTTC.

This clonotype was found a few times. This chain uses TRBV4-3 with TRBJ2-7, with unresolved D. V was shortened by 5 bases and J by 2 bases, with 16 bases between the two germline ends. In germline, CDR1 is LGHNA, CDR2 YSLEER. The CDR3 loop spans 15 amino acids. The CDR3 here is CASSFSTIPTYEQYF. The CDR3 bases are TGCGCCAGCAGCTTCTCAACTATTCCCACCTACGAGCAGTACTTC.

Notes on this clonotype: With a much larger clone just one base away, this may be a read error. This chain links TRBV13 with TRBJ2-2; a possible D gene is TRBD2 (6 bases). The CDR3 has 14 residues. The germline V gene has CDR1 PRHDT and CDR2 FYEKMQ (reference sequence). CDR3 bases: TGTGCCAGCACCTCTCGGGAGAGGACCGGGGAGCTGCTTTTT. This gives the protein CASTSRERTGELLF.

The chain recombines TRBV6-2 or TRBV6-3 with TRBJ1-2; the D gene is possibly TRBD1 (5 bases). V was shortened by 5 bases and J by 8 bases, with 12 bases between the two germline ends. Germline-derived CDR1 and CDR2 are MNHEY and SVGEGT. There are 12 residues in the CDR3. DNA of the CDR3: TGTGCCAGCAGTCGGACATTAGGCGGCTACACCTTC. Protein: CASSRTLGGYTF.

The rearrangement uses TRBV28 and TRBJ2-5, with TRBD2 identical over 15 bases. This CDR3 is built from 13 residues. The V gene end was trimmed by 6 bases and the J gene end by 13 bases; junction bases not matched to a gene: 6. Germline-derived CDR1 and CDR2 are MDHEN and SYDVKM. The CDR3 is CASSRTSGRAAYF. The CDR3 region has the DNA TGTGCCAGCAGCCGGACTAGCGGGAGGGCCGCGTACTTC.

With regard to this clonotype: A much more abundant neighbour one base away suggests this may be a read error. This chain connects TRBV7-2 to TRBJ2-1, with 9 bases fitting TRBD2. The J call may be in error: the DNA end matches TRBJ2-7 better. CDR3 length: 15 residues. CDR1 SGHTA and CDR2 FQGNSA come from the germline V gene. The CDR3 sequence: CASSLGLAAYNEQYF. For the CDR3, the DNA is TGTGCCAGCAGCTTAGGACTAGCGGCCTACAATGAGCAGTACTTC.

The sample holds many counts of this clonotype. The CDR3 nucleotides are TGCGCCAGCAGCTTGGAGGGGACTAGCGGGACCCACACAGATACGCAGTATTTT. Its translation is CASSLEGTSGTHTDTQYF. This chain joins TRBV5-1 and TRBJ2-3; TRBD2 agrees at 13 bases. V shed 0 bases and J 2 bases; nucleotides not matched to a gene: 6. Looked up from germline, CDR1 is SGHRS and CDR2 is YFSETQ. This CDR3 spans 18 amino acids. The whole variable domain, remainder taken from reference TRBV5-1 and TRBJ2-3, is KAGVTQTPRYLIKTRGQQVTLSCSPISGHRSVSWYQQTPGQGLQFLFEYFSETQRNKGNFPGRFSGRQFSNSRSEMNVSTLELGDSALYLCASSLEGTSGTHTDTQYFGPGTRLTVL.